These T cell receptor beta chains were read from a single sample in a study of blood T cell repertoires in COVID-19. This table comes from immunoSEQ multiplex PCR, and its TCRdb copy is limited to in-frame clones, with some not included. Of 350,000 to 400,000 clones listed, roughly 87% are singletons. The sample taken for sequencing was PBMCs or T cells enriched from blood (not recorded which). These receptors were collected from a woman in her thirties who had recovered from COVID-19. The CDR3 runs from the conserved cysteine through the conserved F or W. A D gene is named only where the DNA matches it firmly. Clone size is given for some rows only: seen once, a few or many times, or a class if the clone is expanded.

D,size,V,J,CDR3,DNA
-,-,TRBV7-3,TRBJ2-5,CASSQYQETQYF,TGTGCCAGCAGCCAGTACCAAGAGACCCAGTACTTC
TRBD2,-,TRBV14,TRBJ2-5,CASSQGGSETQYF,TGTGCCAGCAGCCAAGGCGGGAGTGAGACCCAGTACTTC
TRBD1,once,TRBV18,TRBJ1-3,CASSPGQQNTIYF,TGTGCCAGCTCACCGGGACAGCAAAACACCATATATTTT
TRBD1,-,TRBV9,TRBJ1-5,CASSVAGGSNQPQHF,TGTGCCAGCAGCGTAGCAGGGGGTTCGAATCAGCCCCAGCATTTT
-,-,TRBV25-1,TRBJ2-1,CASSGSGFAEQFF,TGTGCCAGCAGTGGGTCGGGATTCGCTGAGCAGTTCTTC
-,-,TRBV9,TRBJ2-7,CASSTDGQDSSYEQYF,TGTGCCAGCAGCACTGATGGCCAGGACAGCTCCTACGAGCAGTACTTC
TRBD1,few,TRBV10-3,TRBJ1-1,CAISESQGADLNTEAFF,TGTGCCATCAGTGAGTCGCAGGGGGCGGACCTGAACACTGAAGCTTTCTTT
TRBD1,-,TRBV28,TRBJ1-1,CASSFGQGGAFF,TGTGCCAGCAGTTTTGGACAGGGGGGAGCTTTCTTT
-,-,TRBV11-3,TRBJ1-2,CASSFGVKSAKLYGYTF,TGTGCCAGCAGCTTCGGGGTTAAAAGTGCCAAACTCTATGGCTACACCTTC
-,-,TRBV7-3,TRBJ2-7,CASSFFEGTPLGF,TGTGCCAGCAGCTTTTTCGAAGGGACACCGTTAGGGTTC
TRBD1,few,TRBV25-1,TRBJ1-5,CASSGDRETRPQHF,TGTGCCAGCAGTGGAGACAGGGAAACACGGCCCCAGCATTTT
TRBD2,-,TRBV28,TRBJ2-1,CASVAGGRSNEQFF,TGTGCCAGCGTAGCGGGAGGGCGCTCCAATGAGCAGTTCTTC
TRBD1,-,TRBV7-9,TRBJ1-2,CASSLNPGGNYGYTF,TGTGCCAGCAGCTTAAATCCAGGGGGTAACTATGGCTACACCTTC
-,-,TRBV5-3,TRBJ1-5,CARSPSLKRNQPQHF,TGTGCCAGAAGCCCAAGTCTTAAGCGCAATCAGCCCCAGCATTTT
TRBD1,-,TRBV29-1,TRBJ1-1,CSVDSTGGRTEAFF,TGCAGCGTTGATAGTACAGGGGGCCGGACTGAAGCTTTCTTT
-,-,TRBV29-1,TRBJ2-1,CSLSGQHYNEQFF,TGCAGCCTTTCCGGACAGCACTACAATGAGCAGTTCTTC
-,-,TRBV5-5,TRBJ1-2,CASSVPGEFIFNYGYTF,TGTGCCAGCAGCGTTCCAGGGGAGTTCATTTTTAACTATGGCTACACCTTC
-,-,TRBV7-3,TRBJ1-1,CASSLNSQNTEAFF,TGTGCCAGCAGCTTAAATAGCCAGAACACTGAAGCTTTCTTT
TRBD1,-,TRBV28,TRBJ1-2,CASSLGTGGDYGYTF,TGTGCCAGCAGTTTAGGGACAGGGGGCGACTATGGCTACACCTTC
-,-,TRBV7-8,TRBJ2-2,CASSLTDTGELFF,TGTGCCAGCAGCTTAACAGACACCGGGGAGCTGTTTTTT
TRBD1,-,TRBV4-1,TRBJ1-6,CASSQADRDESPLHF,TGCGCCAGCAGCCAAGCGGACAGGGACGAGTCACCCCTCCACTTT
-,-,TRBV5-1,TRBJ2-7,CASSLGPQAGGTTYEQYF,TGCGCCAGCAGCTTGGGTCCACAGGCGGGCGGGACCACCTACGAGCAGTACTTC
-,-,TRBV11-3,TRBJ2-2,CASSLRTDSTGELFF,TGTGCCAGCAGCTTGCGGACAGATAGCACCGGGGAGCTGTTTTTT
-,-,TRBV13,TRBJ1-2,CASSLVTDTYGYTF,TGTGCCAGCAGCTTAGTCACTGACACCTATGGCTACACCTTC
-,-,TRBV7-9,TRBJ1-2,CASSLESPLGEGYTF,TGTGCCAGCAGCTTAGAATCCCCCCTTGGTGAGGGCTACACCTTC
-,-,TRBV4-2,TRBJ1-6,CASSQVEGPNSPLHF,TGTGCCAGCAGCCAAGTGGAGGGGCCGAATTCACCCCTCCACTTT
TRBD1,-,TRBV2,TRBJ1-6,CASSTGAPQSSYNSPLHF,TGTGCCAGCAGCACAGGGGCCCCCCAGAGCTCCTATAATTCACCCCTCCACTTT
-,-,TRBV5-1,TRBJ2-1,CASSPPTGVSYNEQFF,TGCGCCAGCAGCCCACCTACGGGGGTCTCCTACAATGAGCAGTTCTTC
TRBD1,-,TRBV27,TRBJ2-7,CASSLERGRLYEQYF,TGTGCCAGCAGTTTAGAAAGGGGGCGTTTGTACGAGCAGTACTTC
TRBD2,-,TRBV5-1,TRBJ2-1,CASSPAGVDYNEQFF,TGCGCCAGCAGCCCAGCGGGAGTGGATTACAATGAGCAGTTCTTC
TRBD1,-,TRBV29-1,TRBJ1-2,CSVEYRGEYGYTF,TGCAGCGTTGAATACAGGGGGGAATATGGCTACACCTTC
-,-,TRBV5-1,TRBJ2-7,CASSSDSYEQYF,TGCGCCAGCAGCTCTGACAGTTACGAGCAGTACTTC
-,-,TRBV7-8,TRBJ2-7,CASSFQSGSGVEQYF,TGTGCCAGCAGCTTCCAGAGTGGCTCGGGGGTCGAGCAGTACTTC
-,-,TRBV27,TRBJ1-6,CASSLGSPNSPLHF,TGTGCCAGCAGTTTGGGCAGCCCAAATTCACCCCTCCACTTT
TRBD1,-,TRBV11-1,TRBJ2-3,CASSKQGVTDTQYF,TGTGCCAGCAGCAAACAGGGGGTCACAGATACGCAGTATTTT
-,-,TRBV2,TRBJ2-7,CAGRRTQIYEQYF,TGTGCCGGCCGGAGGACCCAAATTTACGAGCAGTACTTC
TRBD1,-,TRBV2,TRBJ1-5,CASSLGQGLWQPQHF,TGTGCCAGCAGTCTTGGACAGGGGCTATGGCAGCCCCAGCATTTT